What follows describes a single T cell receptor (beta chain). Its target is unknown. Treg sorting used a CD4+CD25+CD127-/low gate. There are 15 residues in the CDR3. Germline V gene lookup returns CDR1 SGHVS and CDR2 FNYEAQ. Trimming took 2 bases from V and 6 from J, leaving 17 bases between them. Study results and limitations: Tumor memory CD4+ T cell TCR gene usage clustered with blood and lymph node memory CD4+ cells and lymph node naive CD4+ cells. The larger cohort examined one V-J beta rearrangement, not whole repertoires. Greatest tumor Treg TCR overlap was with tumor naive CD4+ cells.

Semi-nested PCR with Nested Universal Primer A followed constant-region reverse priming of full-length variable regions. Via MiXCR, TCRdb re-called the 5' RACE reads, giving one row per CDR3 protein. The repertoire holds approximately 40,000 distinct CDR3 sequences, with roughly a fifth as singletons. The sequencing input was Tregs sorted from blood. The receptor was derived from a female donor with breast cancer. The V call is TRBV7-6, the J call TRBJ2-7; D is possibly TRBD1 (7 bases). The CDR3 nucleotides read TGTGCCAGCAGCTTACCGGCAGGGGGAGGCCGCGAGCAGTACTTC. Translating gives CASSLPAGGGREQYF.